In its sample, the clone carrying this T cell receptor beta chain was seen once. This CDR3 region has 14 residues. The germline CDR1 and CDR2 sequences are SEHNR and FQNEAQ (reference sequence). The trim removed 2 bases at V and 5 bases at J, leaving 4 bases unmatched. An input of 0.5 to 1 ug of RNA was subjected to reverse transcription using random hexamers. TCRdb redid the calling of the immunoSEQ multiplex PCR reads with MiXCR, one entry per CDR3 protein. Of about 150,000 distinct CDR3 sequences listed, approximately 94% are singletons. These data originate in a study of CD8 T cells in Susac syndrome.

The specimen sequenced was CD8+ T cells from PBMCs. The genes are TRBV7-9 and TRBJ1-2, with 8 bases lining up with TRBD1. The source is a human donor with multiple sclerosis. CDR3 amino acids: CASSLMDRAYGYTF. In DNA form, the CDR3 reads TGTGCCAGCAGCTTAATGGACAGGGCATATGGCTACACCTTC.